This TCR beta chain derives from a study of cytomegalovirus exposure and HLA in healthy donors. The PCR employed 60 Vbeta primers together with 13 Jbeta primers. TCRdb keeps only in-frame clones here, not all; method: immunoSEQ multiplex PCR. The sample shows roughly 120,000 clones, around 75% of them seen only once. V shed 0 bases and J 1 base; nucleotides not matched to a gene: 5. From germline, CDR1 is LGHNA and CDR2 YNFKEQ. This CDR3 has 16 amino acids. This TCR was sampled from a man in his sixties in good health and CMV-seropositive. Sample: PBMCs. This chain joins TRBV4-2 and TRBJ1-1, with 7 bases that match TRBD1. DNA for the CDR3: TGTGCCAGCAGCCAAGACTTTCGACAGGGGAACACTGAAGCTTTCTTT. It translates to CASSQDFRQGNTEAFF.